The text below deals with one TCR beta chain. From germline, CDR1 is LNHNV and CDR2 YYDKDF (reference sequence). The CDR3 totals 13 residues. Trimming took 1 base from V and 7 from J, leaving 11 bases between them. An amount of RNA that ranged from roughly 0.45 to 1 ug was reverse transcribed with random hexamers. By means of immunoSEQ multiplex PCR, TCR beta CDR3 spanning 54 Vbeta and 13 Jbeta underwent amplification. TCRdb recomputed calls from the immunoSEQ multiplex PCR reads with MiXCR, one row per CDR3 protein. Among approximately 190,000 distinct CDR3 sequences, approximately 95% were seen once, and the ten largest hold 0.098%. This entry comes from a study of CD8 T cells in Susac syndrome. Study in general: Within the sequenced Susac syndrome patient group, more than 5 exhibited active disease and roughly 8 were in remission. Patients with Susac syndrome, at blood draw, were therapy-naive, on corticosteroids, or on intravenous immunoglobulin alone.

TEMRA cells were enriched by FACS, and CD4+ and CD8+ T cells were negatively isolated. This receptor was taken from a human donor with Susac syndrome. The rearrangement uses TRBV15 and TRBJ2-7, with D possibly being TRBD2 (6 bases). The sample taken for sequencing was CD4+ T cells from PBMCs. CDR3 DNA sequence: TGTGCCACCAGCAGAGCTTATGGGGGGGAGCAGTACTTC. Its translation is CATSRAYGGEQYF.